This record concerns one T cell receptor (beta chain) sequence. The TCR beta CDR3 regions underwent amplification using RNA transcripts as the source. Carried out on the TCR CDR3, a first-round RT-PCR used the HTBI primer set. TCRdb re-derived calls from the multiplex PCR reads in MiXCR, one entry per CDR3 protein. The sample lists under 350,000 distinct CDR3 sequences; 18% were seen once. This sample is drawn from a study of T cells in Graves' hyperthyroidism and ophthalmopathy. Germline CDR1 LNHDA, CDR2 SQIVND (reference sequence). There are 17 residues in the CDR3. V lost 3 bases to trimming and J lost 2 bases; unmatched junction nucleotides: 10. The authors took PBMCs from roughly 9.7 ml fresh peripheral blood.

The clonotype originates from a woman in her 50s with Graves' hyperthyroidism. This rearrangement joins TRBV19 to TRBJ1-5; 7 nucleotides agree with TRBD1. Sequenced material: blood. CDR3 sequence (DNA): TGTGCCAGTAGTATTCGGTCAGGGGGGAGAGGCAATCAGCCCCAGCATTTT. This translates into CASSIRSGGRGNQPQHF.